Presented here are 32 T cell receptor beta chains from one specimen sequenced in a study of blood T cell repertoires in COVID-19. The data were produced by immunoSEQ multiplex PCR, yet TCRdb's version contains in-frame clones alone and is incomplete. This sample has almost 65,000 clones, with around 90% found just once. The sample consisted of PBMCs or T cells enriched from blood (not recorded which). Every receptor here comes from a woman aged 40 to 49 who had recovered from COVID-19.

This rearrangement joins TRBV7-8 to TRBJ2-1; no clear D gene. The CDR3 sequence is 12 residues long. V was pared by 5 bases and J by 2 bases, with 4 bases between. The germline V gene encodes CDR1 SGHVS and CDR2 FQNEAQ. DNA for the CDR3: TGTGCCAGCAGCCCAGCCTACAATGAGCAGTTCTTC. Translating gives CASSPAYNEQFF.

This chain uses TRBV19 with TRBJ2-4; TRBD1 matches 7 bases. CDR3 length: 19 residues. The germline gives CDR1 LNHDA, CDR2 SQIVND (reference sequence). The junction had 17 bases not matched to a gene; V was cut back by 6 bases and J by 0 bases. Here the CDR3 DNA reads TGTGCCAGTAGCCCCTCGAAAGGGGGCTCAGACTTAGCCAAAAACATTCAGTACTTC. The encoded protein is CASSPSKGGSDLAKNIQYF.

The sample holds one count of this clone. The CDR3 region has the DNA TGCGCCAGCAGCTTGCTAGGCAGCGATAACTCTGGAAACACCATATATTTT. Encoded protein: CASSLLGSDNSGNTIYF. V gene TRBV5-1 combines with J gene TRBJ1-3; D gene uncertain. The V gene's germline CDR1 is SGHRS and CDR2 YFSETQ. V lost 1 base, J lost 0 bases, and 14 bases lay in between. The CDR3 length is 17 residues.

The J gene is TRBJ2-2, the V gene TRBV19; TRBD1 matches 7 bases. Trimming at V came to 6 bases and at J to 3 bases, leaving 7 bases not matched to a gene. Germline CDR1 LNHDA, CDR2 SQIVND (reference sequence). CDR3 length: 15 residues. CDR3 in DNA: TGTGCCAGTAGCGCCACAGGGGTGGACACCGGGGAGCTGTTTTTT. As protein: CASSATGVDTGELFF. Full variable domain (remainder filled in from reference TRBV19 and TRBJ2-2): DGGITQSPKYLFRKEGQNVTLSCEQNLNHDAMYWYRQDPGQGLRLIYYSQIVNDFQKGDIAEGYSVSREKKESFPLTVTSAQKNPTAFYLCASSATGVDTGELFFGEGSRLTVL.

The chain is built from TRBV7-9 and TRBJ1-1, with 10 nucleotides matching TRBD1. The germline gives CDR1 SEHNR, CDR2 FQNEAQ (reference sequence). The junction had 11 bases not matched to a gene; V was cut back by 4 bases and J by 0 bases. CDR3 size: 18 residues. CDR3 sequence (DNA): TGTGCCAGCAGCTCCCCGTTAGGACAGGGGGAGTTGAACACTGAAGCTTTCTTT. This translates into CASSSPLGQGELNTEAFF.

The V call is TRBV4-1, the J call TRBJ1-5, with TRBD1 matching over 9 bases. CDR1 and CDR2 from the germline V gene are MGHRA and YSYEKL. With V trimmed by 3 bases and J by 5 bases, 8 bases remained unmatched. The CDR3 contains 16 residues. CDR3: CASSHPGQGKDQPQHF. DNA of the CDR3: TGCGCCAGCAGCCACCCCGGACAGGGGAAGGATCAGCCCCAGCATTTT.

The genes are TRBV5-4 and TRBJ1-2, with 9 bases that match TRBD1. The CDR3 covers 15 residues. The germline V gene encodes CDR1 SGHNT and CDR2 YYREEE (reference sequence). V trimming: 4 bases; J trimming: 6 bases; junction bases outside the gene matches: 10. As DNA, the CDR3 is TGTGCCAGCAGCCGAAATACAGGGGGCGGGGATGGCTACACCTTC. It is translated as CASSRNTGGGDGYTF.

The chain carries TRBV27 and TRBJ1-2, with 10 bases aligning to TRBD1. The germline V gene has CDR1 MNHEY and CDR2 SMNVEV (reference sequence). This CDR3 has 14 residues. The junction had 5 bases not matched to a gene; V was cut back by 6 bases and J by 4 bases. This CDR3 reads CASRPGQGPYGYTF. CDR3 nucleotides: TGTGCCAGCAGACCGGGACAGGGGCCCTATGGCTACACCTTC.

The genes are TRBV20-1 and TRBJ2-1; D remains ambiguous. CDR3 length equals 11 residues. The germline V gene has CDR1 DFQATT and CDR2 SNEGSKA (reference sequence). The ends were cut back, 6 bases at V and 4 bases at J, with 7 bases in the middle. The CDR3 DNA sequence: TGCAGTGCCACACCGTACAATGAGCAGTTCTTC. Translation gives CSATPYNEQFF.

This chain connects TRBV7-9 to TRBJ1-2; D is uncertain. Germline V gene sequence: CDR1 SEHNR, CDR2 FQNEAQ (reference sequence). CDR3 size: 12 residues. V dropped 6 bases and J dropped 4 bases, with 9 bases sitting between them. CDR3 coding DNA: TGTGCCAGCAGTCAGTCTCTCTATGGCTACACCTTC. It specifies CASSQSLYGYTF. Full variable domain (rest looked up from reference TRBV7-9 and TRBJ1-2): DTGVSQNPRHKITKRGQNVTFRCDPISEHNRLYWYRQTLGQGPEFLTYFQNEAQLEKSRLLSDRFSAERPKGSFSTLEIQRTEQGDSAMYLCASSQSLYGYTFGSGTRLTVV.

The chain joins TRBV11-3 to TRBJ2-6; TRBD2 aligns across 7 bases. There are 17 residues in the CDR3. The germline CDR1 and CDR2 sequences are SGHNT and YENEEA. V gave up 8 bases and J gave up 0 bases; unmatched junction bases: 10. CDR3 in amino acids: CASRGSGVLSGANVLTF. The DNA for the CDR3 is TGTGCCAGCCGGGGCAGCGGGGTCCTCTCTGGGGCCAACGTCCTGACTTTC.

J is TRBJ1-1 and V is TRBV7-8; tentative D call: TRBD1 (6 bases). The germline V gene encodes CDR1 SGHVS and CDR2 FQNEAQ. The CDR3 spans 15 residues. Trimming left V 6 bases short and J 6 bases short, with 20 bases between. The CDR3 here is CASSSIQGPSAEAFF. The CDR3, as DNA: TGTGCCAGCAGTTCGATCCAGGGGCCTAGTGCTGAAGCTTTCTTT.

The chain has TRBV9 and TRBJ2-5, with 7 bases matching TRBD1. J gave up 5 bases and V 3 bases, and 4 bases lay outside the gene matches. Germline V CDR1 and CDR2: SGDLS, YYNGEE. This CDR3 contains 13 residues. CDR3 loop: CASSGTGWETQYF. CDR3 nucleotides: TGTGCCAGCAGCGGGACAGGTTGGGAGACCCAGTACTTC.

The J gene is TRBJ1-2, the V gene TRBV18; 8 bases agree with TRBD1. There are 19 residues in the CDR3. V lost 0 bases to trimming and J lost 5 bases; unmatched junction nucleotides: 17. Germline CDR1 and CDR2: KGHSH and LQKENI. The CDR3 region is CASSPPLGQDHWALYGYTF. The CDR3 nucleotides are TGTGCCAGCTCACCACCCCTGGGACAGGATCACTGGGCCCTTTATGGCTACACCTTC.

This clone was counted between two and nine times. The gene calls are TRBV28 and TRBJ2-7, with TRBD2 identical over 11 bases. V gave up 2 bases and J gave up 0 bases; unmatched junction bases: 6. Germline values: CDR1 MDHEN, CDR2 SYDVKM. The CDR3 consists of 17 residues. The CDR3 DNA reads as TGTGCCAGCAGTTTAGAGCTAGCGGGGGGAACCTCCTACGAGCAGTACTTC. Translating it yields CASSLELAGGTSYEQYF.

The chain joins TRBV9 to TRBJ1-1; a possible D gene is TRBD1 (5 bases). V lost 0 bases and J lost 0, with 9 bases in between. The length of the CDR3 is 15 residues. The germline CDR1 and CDR2 sequences are SGDLS and YYNGEE. CDR3 nucleotide sequence: TGTGCCAGCAGCGTAGCTGGGGGGATGAACACTGAAGCTTTCTTT. Translated, it gives CASSVAGGMNTEAFF.

This clone has just one count. J is TRBJ2-2 and V is TRBV10-1; 7 nucleotides align to TRBD1. Germline values: CDR1 WNHNN, CDR2 SYGVQD (reference sequence). There are 16 residues in the CDR3. With V trimmed by 4 bases and J by 4 bases, 9 bases remained unmatched. Written as DNA, the CDR3 is TGCGCCAGCAGTGGACAGGGTAAAGGGGGCACCGGGGAGCTGTTTTTT. As protein: CASSGQGKGGTGELFF.

The V call is TRBV5-1, the J call TRBJ1-6, with 7 positions matching TRBD1. The CDR3 consists of 14 residues. Germline V CDR1 and CDR2: SGHRS, YFSETQ. V dropped 4 bases and J dropped 9; count of bases not matched to a gene: 7. CDR3 coding DNA: TGCGCCAGCAGCCCTACAGGGGACACTTCACCCCTCCACTTT. This codes for CASSPTGDTSPLHF.

The chain recombines TRBV12-3 or TRBV12-4 with TRBJ1-6; TRBD1 is a possible D gene (6 bases). Trimming removed 6 bases from V and 10 bases from J, with 13 bases in between. This CDR3 is 13 amino acids long. CDR3 nucleotides: TGTGCCAGCAGCTCCGGGACAATCTCACCCCTCCACTTT. As protein: CASSSGTISPLHF.

This clone was counted a few times. The chain joins TRBV27 to TRBJ1-6; 12 bases align to TRBD1. The V segment lost 8 bases and the J segment 9 bases; nucleotides outside the gene matches: 14. The CDR3 spans 17 residues. CDR1 and CDR2 (germline): MNHEY, SMNVEV (reference sequence). DNA for the CDR3: TGTGCCAGCCAAGGAACGGGGACAGGGGGCTCAAGTTCACCCCTCCACTTT. It yields the protein CASQGTGTGGSSSPLHF.

Only a few counts were recorded for this clone. J is TRBJ1-2 and V is TRBV6-5, with 8 bases identical to TRBD1. Germline V CDR1 and CDR2: MNHEY, SVGAGI. V was pared by 7 bases and J by 7 bases, with 14 bases of the junction left unmatched. The length of the CDR3 is 15 residues. In DNA, the CDR3 is TGTGCCAGCATTCCACAGGGGGACACTGGGGGTGGCTACACCTTC. This gives the protein CASIPQGDTGGGYTF.

This clone was counted a single time. The V call is TRBV29-1, the J call TRBJ1-2; 7 bases align to TRBD1. V shed 0 bases and J 4 bases; nucleotides not matched to a gene: 2. The CDR3 is 13 amino acids. Per the germline V gene, CDR1 is SQVTM and CDR2 is ANQGSEA. The CDR3 region has the DNA TGCAGCGTTGAAGATGGGACAGCCTATGGCTACACCTTC. Amino acids: CSVEDGTAYGYTF.

The chain combines TRBV29-1 with TRBJ1-1, with D possibly matching TRBD1 (5 bases). V dropped 5 bases and J dropped 5 bases, with 15 bases sitting between them. CDR3 length: 13 amino acids. Germline CDR1 is SQVTM and CDR2 is ANQGSEA. The CDR3 sequence is CSVSGLRQTEAFF. The CDR3 region has the DNA TGCAGCGTTTCAGGGCTCCGACAGACTGAAGCTTTCTTT. Based on the CDR3 plus reference TRBV29-1 and TRBJ1-1, the full variable domain is SAVISQKPSRDICQRGTSLTIQCQVDSQVTMMFWYRQQPGQSLTLIATANQGSEATYESGFVIDKFPISRPNLTFSTLTVSNMSPEDSSIYLCSVSGLRQTEAFFGQGTRLTVV.

This clone came up a few times. The rearrangement uses TRBV25-1 and TRBJ1-1; D unresolved. CDR1 and CDR2 (germline): MGHDK, SYGVNS. V gave up 7 bases and J gave up 1 base, with 10 bases separating them. The CDR3 covers 13 residues. In DNA form, the CDR3 reads TGTGCCAGCATTGGACTGACGAACACTGAAGCTTTCTTT. Encoded protein: CASIGLTNTEAFF. The full variable domain, in which reference TRBV25-1 and TRBJ1-1 provide the parts outside the CDR3, is EADIYQTPRYLVIGTGKKITLECSQTMGHDKMYWYQQDPGMELHLIHYSYGVNSTEKGDLSSESTVSRIRTEHFPLTLESARPSHTSQYLCASIGLTNTEAFFGQGTRLTVV.

The chain has TRBV21-1 and TRBJ1-5; the table's D call, TRBD1, was not checked against the DNA. TRBV21-1 is termed a pseudogene. This CDR3 comprises 17 residues. CDR3: CASSSMTGLYSNQPQHF. The CDR3 nucleotides are TGTGCCAGCAGCTCCATGACAGGGCTGTATAGCAATCAGCCCCAGCATTTT.

V is TRBV6-6 and J is TRBJ1-1; D uncertain. The CDR3 covers 14 residues. The V gene lost 5 bases and the J gene lost 1 base, with 11 bases spanning the gap. The germline V gene encodes CDR1 MNHNY and CDR2 SVGAGI (reference sequence). DNA for the CDR3: TGTGCCAGCAGTCCTACAGCGGGGAACACTGAAGCTTTCTTT. Residues: CASSPTAGNTEAFF.

The chain combines TRBV5-1 with TRBJ2-3; D may be TRBD2 (5 bases). This CDR3 is 14 amino acids long. The germline CDR1 and CDR2 sequences are SGHRS and YFSETQ. V was pared by 0 bases and J by 4 bases, with 9 bases between. CDR3 protein: CASSLDRAADTQYF. CDR3 nucleotide sequence: TGCGCCAGCAGCTTGGACCGAGCGGCAGATACGCAGTATTTT.

The rearrangement links TRBV7-9 to TRBJ1-6, with 10 bases identical to TRBD1. Germline CDR1 and CDR2: SEHNR and FQNEAQ (reference sequence). V lost 11 bases to trimming and J lost 8 bases; unmatched junction nucleotides: 3. The CDR3 length is 12 residues. As DNA, the CDR3 is TGTGCCGGCGGGACAGGGGATTCACCCCTCCACTTT. It yields the protein CAGGTGDSPLHF.

The chain couples TRBV11-2 to TRBJ1-4, with 7 bases that match TRBD1. The ends lost 5 bases at V and 5 bases at J; junction bases unmatched: 5. The CDR3 is 14 amino acids. The V gene's germline CDR1 is SGHAT and CDR2 FQNNGV. CDR3 sequence (DNA): TGTGCCAGCAGCCGAGGGACAGTAAATGAAAAACTGTTTTTT. Its translation: CASSRGTVNEKLFF. Combining the CDR3 with reference TRBV11-2 and TRBJ1-4 gives the whole variable domain EAGVAQSPRYKIIEKRQSVAFWCNPISGHATLYWYQQILGQGPKLLIQFQNNGVVDDSQLPKDRFSAERLKGVDSTLKIQPAKLEDSAVYLCASSRGTVNEKLFFGSGTQLSVL.

This clone was picked up one time. The chain joins TRBV19 to TRBJ2-5; D call uncertain. Germline V lookup: CDR1 LNHDA, CDR2 SQIVND (reference sequence). This CDR3 spans 15 amino acids. V was pared by 1 base and J by 5 bases, with 14 bases between. CDR3 sequence (DNA): TGTGCCAGTAGTATAGCCAATAGCTTGCGGGAGACCCAGTACTTC. Its protein product is CASSIANSLRETQYF.

The V call is TRBV18, the J call TRBJ1-1, with unresolved D. V was cut by 4 bases and J by 1 base, with 10 bases left in between. The CDR3 covers 14 residues. From germline, CDR1 is KGHSH and CDR2 LQKENI. In DNA, the CDR3 is TGTGCCAGCTCACAATCCCACGGGAACACTGAAGCTTTCTTT. Protein sequence: CASSQSHGNTEAFF.

CDR3 coding DNA: TGTGCCAGCAGCCCCCTTCCAGAGACCCAGTACTTC. Translated, it gives CASSPLPETQYF. The gene calls are TRBV12-3 or TRBV12-4 and TRBJ2-5, with D unresolved. CDR3 length: 12 residues. V was cut by 6 bases and J by 4 bases, with 9 bases left in between.